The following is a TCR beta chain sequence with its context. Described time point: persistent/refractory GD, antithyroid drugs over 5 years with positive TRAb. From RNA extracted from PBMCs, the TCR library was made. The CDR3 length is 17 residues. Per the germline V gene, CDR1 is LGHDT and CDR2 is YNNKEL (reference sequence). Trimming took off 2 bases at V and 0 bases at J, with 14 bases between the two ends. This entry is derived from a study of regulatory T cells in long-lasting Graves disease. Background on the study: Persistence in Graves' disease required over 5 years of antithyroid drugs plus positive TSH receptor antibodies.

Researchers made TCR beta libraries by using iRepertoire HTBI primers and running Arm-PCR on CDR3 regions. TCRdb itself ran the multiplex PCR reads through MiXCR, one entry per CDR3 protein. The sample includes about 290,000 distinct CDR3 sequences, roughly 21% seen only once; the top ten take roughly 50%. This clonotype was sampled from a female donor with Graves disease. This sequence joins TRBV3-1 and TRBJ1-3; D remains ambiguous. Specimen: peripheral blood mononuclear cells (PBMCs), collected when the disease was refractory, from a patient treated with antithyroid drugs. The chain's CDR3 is CASSQSSGVGSGNTIYF. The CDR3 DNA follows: TGTGCCAGCAGCCAATCTAGTGGGGTCGGCTCTGGAAACACCATATATTTT.